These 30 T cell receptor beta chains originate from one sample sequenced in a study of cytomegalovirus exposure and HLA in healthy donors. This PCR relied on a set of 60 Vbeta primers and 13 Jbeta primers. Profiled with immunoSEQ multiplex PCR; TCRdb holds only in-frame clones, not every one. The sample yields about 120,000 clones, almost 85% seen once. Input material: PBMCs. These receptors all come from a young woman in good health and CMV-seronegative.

The CDR3 nucleotides read TGCGCCAGCAGCCACGCCAATACCGGGACTAGATTTGAGCAGTTCTTC. It translates to CASSHANTGTRFEQFF. J is TRBJ2-1 and V is TRBV4-1, with TRBD2 matching over 8 bases. This CDR3 contains 16 residues. The V gene end was trimmed by 3 bases and the J gene end by 9 bases; junction bases not matched to a gene: 13. The germline gives CDR1 MGHRA, CDR2 YSYEKL.

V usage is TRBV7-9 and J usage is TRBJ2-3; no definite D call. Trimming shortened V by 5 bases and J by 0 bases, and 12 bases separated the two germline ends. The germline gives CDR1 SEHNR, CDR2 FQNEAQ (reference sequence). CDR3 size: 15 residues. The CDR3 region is CASSARKLSTDTQYF. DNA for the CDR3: TGTGCCAGCAGCGCTAGGAAACTAAGCACAGATACGCAGTATTTT.

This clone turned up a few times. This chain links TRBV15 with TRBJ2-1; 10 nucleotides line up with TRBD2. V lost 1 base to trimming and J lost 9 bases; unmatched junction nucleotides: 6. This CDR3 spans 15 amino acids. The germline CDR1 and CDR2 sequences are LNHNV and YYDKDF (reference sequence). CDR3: CATSRGASGSGEQFF. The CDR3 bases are TGTGCCACCAGCAGAGGGGCTAGCGGGAGTGGTGAGCAGTTCTTC.

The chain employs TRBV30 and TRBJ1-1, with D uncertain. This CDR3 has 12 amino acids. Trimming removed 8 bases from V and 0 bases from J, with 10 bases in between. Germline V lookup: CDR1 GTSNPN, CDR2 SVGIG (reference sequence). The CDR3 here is CARSRLNTEAFF. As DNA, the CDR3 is TGTGCCAGGTCCAGGCTGAACACTGAAGCTTTCTTT.

CDR3 coding DNA: TGTGCCAGCAGTACTACTCGGGGAGGGGGCTACACCTTC. It specifies CASSTTRGGGYTF. V usage is TRBV2 and J usage is TRBJ1-2; the D is unclear. Germline V gene data show CDR1 as SNHLY and CDR2 as FYNNEI. This CDR3 spans 13 amino acids. The V end was cut by 5 bases, the J end by 8 bases, with 15 bases between.

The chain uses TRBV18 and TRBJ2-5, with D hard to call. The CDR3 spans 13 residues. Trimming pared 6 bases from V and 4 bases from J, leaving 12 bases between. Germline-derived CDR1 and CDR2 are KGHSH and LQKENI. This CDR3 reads CASSYGQGETQYF. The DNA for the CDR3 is TGTGCCAGCTCCTATGGGCAAGGAGAGACCCAGTACTTC.

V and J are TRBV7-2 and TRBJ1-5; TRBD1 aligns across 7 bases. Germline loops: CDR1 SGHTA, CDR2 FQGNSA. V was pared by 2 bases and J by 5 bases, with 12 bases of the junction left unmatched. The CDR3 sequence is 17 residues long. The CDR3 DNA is TGTGCCAGCAGCTTACCGGGACAGACGAGTTACTATCAGCCCCAGCATTTT. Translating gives CASSLPGQTSYYQPQHF.

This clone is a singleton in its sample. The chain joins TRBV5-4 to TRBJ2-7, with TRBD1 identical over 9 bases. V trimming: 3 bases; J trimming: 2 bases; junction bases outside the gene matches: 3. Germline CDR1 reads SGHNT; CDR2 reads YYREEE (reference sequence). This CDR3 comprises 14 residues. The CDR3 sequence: CASSSTGGAYEQYF. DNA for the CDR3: TGTGCCAGCAGCTCAACAGGGGGCGCCTACGAGCAGTACTTC.

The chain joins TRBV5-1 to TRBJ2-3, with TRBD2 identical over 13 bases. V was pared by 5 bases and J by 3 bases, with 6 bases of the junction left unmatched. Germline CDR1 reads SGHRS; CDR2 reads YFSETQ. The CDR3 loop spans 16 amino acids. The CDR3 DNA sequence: TGCGCCAGCAGATCCGGACTAGCGGGAGTGACAGATACGCAGTATTTT. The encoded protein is CASRSGLAGVTDTQYF.

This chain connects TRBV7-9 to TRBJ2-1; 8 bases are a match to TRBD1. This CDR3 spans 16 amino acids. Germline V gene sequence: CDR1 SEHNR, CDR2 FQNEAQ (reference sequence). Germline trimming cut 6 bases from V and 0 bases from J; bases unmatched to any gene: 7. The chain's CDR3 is CASSPGGIRSYNEQFF. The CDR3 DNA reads TGTGCCAGCAGTCCAGGGGGCATCCGCTCCTACAATGAGCAGTTCTTC.

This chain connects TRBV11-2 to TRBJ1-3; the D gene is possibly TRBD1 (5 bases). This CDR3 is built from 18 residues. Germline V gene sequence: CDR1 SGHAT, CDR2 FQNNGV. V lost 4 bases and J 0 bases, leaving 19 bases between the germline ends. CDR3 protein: CASSSNGGTANSGNTIYF. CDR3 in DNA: TGTGCCAGCAGCTCCAACGGGGGGACGGCGAACTCTGGAAACACCATATATTTT.

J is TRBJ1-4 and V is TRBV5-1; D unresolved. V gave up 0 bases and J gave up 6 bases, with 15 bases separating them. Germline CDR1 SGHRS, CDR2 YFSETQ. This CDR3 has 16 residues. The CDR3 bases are TGCGCCAGCAGCTTGGATATGGTCGAGCCTTATGAAAAACTGTTTTTT. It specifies CASSLDMVEPYEKLFF.

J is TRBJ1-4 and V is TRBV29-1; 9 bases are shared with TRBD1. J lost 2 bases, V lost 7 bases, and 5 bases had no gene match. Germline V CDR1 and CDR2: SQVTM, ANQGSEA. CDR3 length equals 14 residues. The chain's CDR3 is CSGQGTGTNEKLFF. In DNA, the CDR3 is TGCAGCGGGCAGGGGACAGGGACTAATGAAAAACTGTTTTTT.

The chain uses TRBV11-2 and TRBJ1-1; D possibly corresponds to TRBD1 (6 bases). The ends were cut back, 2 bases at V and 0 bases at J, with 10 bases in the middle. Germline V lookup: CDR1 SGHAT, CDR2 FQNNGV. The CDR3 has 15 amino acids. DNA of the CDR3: TGTGCCAGCAGCTTATCAACAGGGATGAACACTGAAGCTTTCTTT. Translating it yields CASSLSTGMNTEAFF. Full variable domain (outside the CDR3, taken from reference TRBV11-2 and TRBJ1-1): EAGVAQSPRYKIIEKRQSVAFWCNPISGHATLYWYQQILGQGPKLLIQFQNNGVVDDSQLPKDRFSAERLKGVDSTLKIQPAKLEDSAVYLCASSLSTGMNTEAFFGQGTRLTVV.

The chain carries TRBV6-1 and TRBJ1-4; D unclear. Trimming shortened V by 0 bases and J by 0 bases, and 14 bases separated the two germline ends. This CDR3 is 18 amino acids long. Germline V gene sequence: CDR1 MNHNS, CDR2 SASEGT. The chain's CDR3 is CASSEAKHRTSTNEKLFF. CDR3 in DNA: TGTGCCAGCAGTGAAGCGAAGCACAGAACCTCAACTAATGAAAAACTGTTTTTT.

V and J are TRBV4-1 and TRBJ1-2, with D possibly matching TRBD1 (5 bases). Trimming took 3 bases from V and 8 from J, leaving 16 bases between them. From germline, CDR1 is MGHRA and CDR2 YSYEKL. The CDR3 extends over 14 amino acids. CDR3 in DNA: TGCGCCAGCAGCCAGTCCCAGGGTGCCGGGGGCTACACCTTC. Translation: CASSQSQGAGGYTF.

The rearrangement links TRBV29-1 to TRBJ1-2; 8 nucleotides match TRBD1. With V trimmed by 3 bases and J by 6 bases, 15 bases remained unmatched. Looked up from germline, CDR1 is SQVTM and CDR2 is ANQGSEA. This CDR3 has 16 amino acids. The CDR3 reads CSVDWGKRHRGDGYTF. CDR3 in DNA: TGCAGCGTTGATTGGGGCAAAAGGCACAGGGGGGATGGCTACACCTTC.

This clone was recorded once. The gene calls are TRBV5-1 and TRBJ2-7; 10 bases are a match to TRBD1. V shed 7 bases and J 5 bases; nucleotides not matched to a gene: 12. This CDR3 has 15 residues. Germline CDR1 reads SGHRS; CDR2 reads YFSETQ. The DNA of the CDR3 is TGCGCCAGCTCCTACCTACCGGGACAGGGGAACGAGCAGTACTTC. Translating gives CASSYLPGQGNEQYF.

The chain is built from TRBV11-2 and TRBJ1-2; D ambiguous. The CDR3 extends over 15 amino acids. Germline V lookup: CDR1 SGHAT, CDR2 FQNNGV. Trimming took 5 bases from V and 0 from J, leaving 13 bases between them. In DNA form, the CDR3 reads TGTGCCAGCAGCCGAAAGCCCGTAGCTAACTATGGCTACACCTTC. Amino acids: CASSRKPVANYGYTF.

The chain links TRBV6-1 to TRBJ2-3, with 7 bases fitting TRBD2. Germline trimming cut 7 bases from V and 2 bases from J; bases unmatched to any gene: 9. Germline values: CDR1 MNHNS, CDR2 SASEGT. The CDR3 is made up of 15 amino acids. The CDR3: CASNSASGSTDTQYF. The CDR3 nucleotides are TGTGCCAGCAACTCGGCTAGCGGATCCACAGATACGCAGTATTTT.

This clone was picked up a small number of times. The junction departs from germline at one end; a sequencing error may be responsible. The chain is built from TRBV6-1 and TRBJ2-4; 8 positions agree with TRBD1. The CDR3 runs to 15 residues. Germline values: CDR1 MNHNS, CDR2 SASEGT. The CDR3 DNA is TGTGCCAGCAGTGAGTTTGGACAGGGATCAAACAGTCAGTACTTC. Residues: CASSEFGQGSNSQYF.

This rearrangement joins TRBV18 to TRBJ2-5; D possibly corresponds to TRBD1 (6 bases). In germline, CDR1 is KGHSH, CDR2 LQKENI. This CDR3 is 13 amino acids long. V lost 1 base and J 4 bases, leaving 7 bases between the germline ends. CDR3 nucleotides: TGTGCCAGCTCACCACAACAGGGAGAGACCCAGTACTTC. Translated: CASSPQQGETQYF.

CDR3 in amino acids: CASRDSGLSYEQYF. DNA of the CDR3: TGTGCCAGCAGGGATAGCGGTCTCTCCTACGAGCAGTACTTC. The gene calls are TRBV2 and TRBJ2-7; D might be TRBD2 (6 bases). Germline V gene lookup returns CDR1 SNHLY and CDR2 FYNNEI. Trimming pared 6 bases from V and 0 bases from J, leaving 12 bases between. CDR3 size: 14 residues.

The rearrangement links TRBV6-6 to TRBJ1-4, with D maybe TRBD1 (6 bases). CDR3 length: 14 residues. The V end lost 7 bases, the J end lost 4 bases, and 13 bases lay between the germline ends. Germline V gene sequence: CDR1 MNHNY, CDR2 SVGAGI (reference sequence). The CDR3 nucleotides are TGTGCCAGCATAGCTGGGGGCTTTAATGAAAAACTGTTTTTT. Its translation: CASIAGGFNEKLFF.

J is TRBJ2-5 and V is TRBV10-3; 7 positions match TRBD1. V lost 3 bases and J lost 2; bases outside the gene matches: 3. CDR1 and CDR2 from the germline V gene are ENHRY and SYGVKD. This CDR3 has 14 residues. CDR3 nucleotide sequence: TGTGCCATCAGTGATTCGGGACAGCAAGAGACCCAGTACTTC. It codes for CAISDSGQQETQYF.

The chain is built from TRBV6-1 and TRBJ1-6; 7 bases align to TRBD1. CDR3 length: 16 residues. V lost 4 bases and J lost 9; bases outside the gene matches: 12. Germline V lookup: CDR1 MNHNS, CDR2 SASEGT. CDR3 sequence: CASSGYSTGSRSPLHF. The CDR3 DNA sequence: TGTGCCAGCAGTGGGTACTCGACAGGGAGTCGTTCACCCCTCCACTTT.

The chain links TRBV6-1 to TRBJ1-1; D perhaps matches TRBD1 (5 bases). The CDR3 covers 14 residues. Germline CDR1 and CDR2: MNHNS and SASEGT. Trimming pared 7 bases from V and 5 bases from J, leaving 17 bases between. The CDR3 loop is CASIQGGFGTEAFF. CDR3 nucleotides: TGTGCCAGCATCCAGGGAGGGTTTGGGACTGAAGCTTTCTTT.

Here the CDR3 reads CASTPGGSQETQYF. In nucleotides, the CDR3 is TGTGCCAGCACCCCGGGAGGGTCCCAAGAGACCCAGTACTTC. The genes are TRBV7-2 and TRBJ2-5; TRBD2 matches at 8 bases. Germline V gene sequence: CDR1 SGHTA, CDR2 FQGNSA. J was trimmed by 1 base and V by 7 bases; bases with no gene match: 5. CDR3 length: 14 amino acids. The full variable domain, in which reference TRBV7-2 and TRBJ2-5 provide the parts outside the CDR3, is GAGVSQSPSNKVTEKGKDVELRCDPISGHTALYWYRQSLGQGLEFLIYFQGNSAPDKSGLPSDRFSAERTGGSVSTLTIQRTQQEDSAVYLCASTPGGSQETQYFGPGTRLLVL.

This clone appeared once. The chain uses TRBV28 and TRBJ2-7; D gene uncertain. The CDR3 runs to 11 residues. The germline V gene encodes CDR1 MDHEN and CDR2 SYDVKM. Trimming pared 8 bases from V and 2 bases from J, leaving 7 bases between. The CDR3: CASRVAYEQYF. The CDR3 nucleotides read TGTGCCAGCCGAGTAGCCTACGAGCAGTACTTC.

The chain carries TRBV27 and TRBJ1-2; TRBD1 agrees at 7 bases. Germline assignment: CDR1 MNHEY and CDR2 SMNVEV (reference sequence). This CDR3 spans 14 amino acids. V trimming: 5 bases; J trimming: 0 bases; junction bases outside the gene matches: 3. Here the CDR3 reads CASSVQGANYGYTF. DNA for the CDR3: TGTGCCAGCAGTGTCCAGGGGGCTAACTATGGCTACACCTTC.